These 24 T cell receptor beta chains share one sample of origin, sequenced in a study of blood T cells in healthy people across ages. The second PCR ran roughly 6 to 11 cycles with a sample-barcoded 5' primer and J-beta primers. MiXCR, applied by TCRdb to the 5' RACE reads, yields one record per CDR3 protein. The data hold more than 1,000,000 distinct CDR3 sequences, with almost 25% observed a single time. This same sample was also part of a study on T cells of mothers and their children.

Sequences were obtained from blood. The receptors originated from a girl aged 2 to 9 in good health.

This clonotype has only one observation. The chain employs TRBV6-1 and TRBJ1-2, with a possible D match to TRBD1 (6 bases). V gave up 4 bases and J gave up 7 bases, with 19 bases separating them. The CDR3 runs 15 residues. Per germline, CDR1 MNHNS and CDR2 SASEGT. CDR3 DNA sequence: TGTGCCAGCAGTGTGGATCGGGGGGCCGTAGGTGGCTACACCTTC. This sequence encodes CASSVDRGAVGGYTF.

V usage is TRBV7-2 and J usage is TRBJ2-7, with D perhaps matching TRBD2 (6 bases). V was shortened by 4 bases and J by 3 bases, with 16 bases between the two germline ends. CDR3 length: 15 amino acids. The V gene's germline CDR1 is SGHTA and CDR2 FQGNSA. CDR3 sequence: CASSSLEGRNYEQYF. CDR3 sequence (DNA): TGTGCCAGCAGCTCCCTTGAGGGGAGGAACTACGAGCAGTACTTC.

CDR3 bases: TGTGCCAGCAGCTTTCCAGGGCTCTCTGGAAACACCATATATTTT. This translates into CASSFPGLSGNTIYF. The V call is TRBV13, the J call TRBJ1-3; weak D call: TRBD1 (5 bases). Germline CDR1 reads PRHDT; CDR2 reads FYEKMQ (reference sequence). The CDR3 length is 15 residues. Deletions cut 3 bases from V and 0 bases from J, with 9 bases between.

V usage is TRBV6-2 or TRBV6-3 and J usage is TRBJ2-1, with 7 bases fitting TRBD2. With V trimmed by 5 bases and J by 8 bases, 9 bases remained unmatched. The CDR3 loop spans 14 amino acids. In germline, CDR1 is MNHEY, CDR2 SVGEGT. CDR3 loop: CASSRGGGVHEQFF. The DNA for the CDR3 is TGTGCCAGCAGTCGCGGGGGTGGGGTCCATGAGCAGTTCTTC.

This clonotype came up a few times. The chain links TRBV12-3 or TRBV12-4 to TRBJ2-7; D unresolved. The germline V and J ends were trimmed by 6 bases and 2 bases, with 11 bases remaining between them. The CDR3 consists of 13 residues. For the CDR3, the DNA is TGTGCCAGCAGCCACCAGAGTCCCTACGAGCAGTACTTC. Translating gives CASSHQSPYEQYF.

This clonotype was recorded only once. This chain uses TRBV9 with TRBJ2-1, with D unresolved. Between the trimmed V and J ends, which lost 2 bases and 5 bases, there was a span of 2 bases. This CDR3 comprises 11 residues. Germline CDR1 is SGDLS and CDR2 is YYNGEE. CDR3 nucleotide sequence: TGTGCCAGCAGCGTCGACAATGAGCAGTTCTTC. This translates into CASSVDNEQFF. Based on the CDR3 plus reference TRBV9 and TRBJ2-1, the full variable domain is DSGVTQTPKHLITATGQRVTLRCSPRSGDLSVYWYQQSLDQGLQFLIQYYNGEERAKGNILERFSAQQFPDLHSELNLSSLELGDSALYFCASSVDNEQFFGPGTRLTVL.

This chain joins TRBV12-5 and TRBJ2-7; a possible D gene is TRBD1 (6 bases). Germline V gene data show CDR1 as LGHNT and CDR2 as FRNRAP. The V and J ends lost 1 base and 2 bases respectively, with 12 bases between them. The CDR3 spans 15 residues. CDR3 sequence: CASGLDTGNAYEQYF. The CDR3 bases are TGTGCTAGTGGTTTGGATACAGGGAACGCCTACGAGCAGTACTTC.

J is TRBJ2-5 and V is TRBV7-9; 11 positions agree with TRBD2. Gene TRBJ2-1 matches the end of the DNA better, so the J call may be wrong. The CDR3 totals 15 residues. From germline, CDR1 is SEHNR and CDR2 FQNEAQ (reference sequence). The CDR3 spells CASSSLAGEYNEQFF. DNA of the CDR3: TGTGCCAGCAGCTCACTAGCGGGAGAATACAATGAGCAGTTCTTC.

This clonotype was counted between two and nine times. A junction boundary mismatches the germline segment, possibly from a read error. This chain connects TRBV7-7 to TRBJ2-5; D is possibly TRBD1 or TRBD2 (6 bases each). The CDR3 is 16 amino acids. CDR1 and CDR2 from the germline V gene are SSHAT and FNYEAQ (reference sequence). CDR3 residues: CASSLGSGGGLETQYF. DNA for the CDR3: TGTGCTAGCAGCTTAGGCAGCGGAGGGGGTTTGGAGACCCAGTACTTC. The full variable domain, its missing parts supplied by reference TRBV7-7 and TRBJ2-5, is GAGVSQSPRYKVTKRGQDVTLRCDPISSHATLYWYQQALGQGPEFLTYFNYEAQPDKSGLPSDRFSAERPEGSISTLTIQRTEQRDSAMYRCASSLGSGGGLETQYFGPGTRLLVL.

The rearrangement joins TRBV6-6 to TRBJ2-7, with TRBD1 matching over 8 bases. CDR3 length: 15 residues. The V segment lost 7 bases and the J segment 2 bases; nucleotides outside the gene matches: 10. The V gene's germline CDR1 is MNHNY and CDR2 SVGAGI (reference sequence). CDR3 coding DNA: TGTGCCAGCAAGGAAGAGTCCAGGGGGCCCTACGAGCAGTACTTC. It encodes CASKEESRGPYEQYF.

This clonotype was counted between two and nine times. This chain links TRBV15 with TRBJ2-4; D could derive from TRBD1 or TRBD2 (6 bases each). The CDR3 has 15 amino acids. CDR1 is LNHNV and CDR2 is YYDKDF in the germline V gene (reference sequence). Deletions cut 1 base from V and 1 base from J, with 8 bases between. CDR3 loop: CATSRGGAAKNIQYF. In nucleotides, the CDR3 is TGTGCCACCAGCAGAGGGGGGGCGGCCAAAAACATTCAGTACTTC.

This clonotype was counted between two and nine times. The chain has TRBV5-1 and TRBJ2-6; D gene ambiguous. Germline CDR1 and CDR2: SGHRS and YFSETQ. The CDR3 covers 16 residues. The V gene lost 0 bases and the J gene lost 4 bases, with 11 bases spanning the gap. CDR3 amino acids: CASSLALGEGANVLTF. The CDR3 bases are TGCGCCAGCAGCTTGGCACTGGGTGAGGGGGCCAACGTCCTGACTTTC.

V gene TRBV29-1 combines with J gene TRBJ2-7, with 7 nucleotides matching TRBD1. J was trimmed by 6 bases and V by 5 bases; bases with no gene match: 4. CDR1 and CDR2 from the germline V gene are SQVTM and ANQGSEA. The length of the CDR3 is 11 residues. CDR3: CSVSTGVEQYF. The CDR3 coding sequence is TGCAGCGTTTCAACAGGGGTCGAGCAGTACTTC.

This clonotype was counted between two and nine times. This chain links TRBV3-1 with TRBJ2-5, with D tentatively TRBD2 (6 bases). The last part of the DNA fits TRBJ2-1 better; the J call may be wrong. CDR1 and CDR2 from the germline V gene are LGHDT and YNNKEL (reference sequence). There are 15 residues in the CDR3. CDR3: CASSQELTSPNEQFF. CDR3 nucleotides: TGTGCCAGCAGCCAAGAACTCACTAGCCCCAATGAGCAGTTCTTC.

This sequence joins TRBV3-1 and TRBJ1-2; D is unclear. Germline assignment: CDR1 LGHDT and CDR2 YNNKEL (reference sequence). The CDR3 length is 16 residues. Trimming shortened V by 0 bases and J by 11 bases, and 22 bases separated the two germline ends. CDR3 sequence reads: CASSQDLSIPEGGYTF. As DNA, the CDR3 is TGTGCCAGCAGCCAAGATTTGTCGATTCCAGAAGGCGGATACACCTTC.

This clonotype was detected many times. The rearrangement uses TRBV10-3 and TRBJ2-1; 7 positions agree with TRBD1. Germline assignment: CDR1 ENHRY and CDR2 SYGVKD. The V and J ends lost 6 bases and 9 bases, in that order; junction bases with no gene match: 8. There are 13 residues in the CDR3. Here the CDR3 DNA reads TGTGCCATCAGAGGGGGCGACCGGGGTGAGCAGTTCTTC. Residues: CAIRGGDRGEQFF.

This clonotype was found a few times. V gene TRBV7-9 combines with J gene TRBJ2-7; D remains ambiguous. V lost 7 bases, J lost 0 bases, and 10 bases lay in between. CDR3 length: 13 residues. Germline CDR1 is SEHNR and CDR2 is FQNEAQ (reference sequence). The CDR3 sequence is CASMRWGSYEQYF. The CDR3 DNA follows: TGTGCCAGCATGAGGTGGGGCTCCTACGAGCAGTACTTC. Supplemented by reference TRBV7-9 and TRBJ2-7, the full variable domain reads DTGVSQNPRHKITKRGQNVTFRCDPISEHNRLYWYRQTLGQGPEFLTYFQNEAQLEKSRLLSDRFSAERPKGSFSTLEIQRTEQGDSAMYLCASMRWGSYEQYFGPGTRLTVT.

V and J are TRBV7-2 and TRBJ1-5, with D possibly matching TRBD1 (6 bases). CDR1 is SGHTA and CDR2 is FQGNSA in the germline V gene. V was pared by 2 bases and J by 7 bases, with 15 bases between. This CDR3 comprises 15 residues. As DNA, the CDR3 is TGTGCCAGCAGCTTACGGGCGGGGGGCCGACAGCCCCAGCATTTT. Translated: CASSLRAGGRQPQHF.

This clonotype has just a few counts. The chain recombines TRBV14 with TRBJ1-1; weak D call: TRBD1 (5 bases). Germline V gene data show CDR1 as SGHDN and CDR2 as FVKESK. The CDR3 is made up of 14 amino acids. V was cut by 0 bases and J by 6 bases, with 11 bases left in between. CDR3 sequence: CASSQDGGGAEAFF. The DNA of the CDR3 is TGTGCCAGCAGCCAAGATGGTGGGGGGGCTGAAGCTTTCTTT. Based on the CDR3 plus reference TRBV14 and TRBJ1-1, the full variable domain is EAGVTQFPSHSVIEKGQTVTLRCDPISGHDNLYWYRRVMGKEIKFLLHFVKESKQDESGMPNNRFLAERTGGTYSTLKVQPAELEDSGVYFCASSQDGGGAEAFFGQGTRLTVV.

This clonotype turned up a few times. This chain uses TRBV9 with TRBJ2-5; TRBD2 aligns across 15 bases. The tail of the sequence fits TRBJ2-1 better, so the J call may be wrong. Germline V gives CDR1 SGDLS, CDR2 YYNGEE. The CDR3 is made up of 16 amino acids. The CDR3: CASSVGTSGGADEQFF. For the CDR3, the DNA is TGTGCCAGCAGCGTAGGGACTAGCGGGGGGGCCGATGAGCAGTTCTTC.

The genes are TRBV5-1 and TRBJ2-7, with D possibly matching TRBD1 (6 bases). This CDR3 contains 15 residues. Per germline, CDR1 SGHRS and CDR2 YFSETQ. V shed 0 bases and J shed 3 bases, with 13 bases lying between them. CDR3 in DNA: TGCGCCAGCAGCTTGGTTGCGGACAGTCACTACGAGCAGTACTTC. Translating gives CASSLVADSHYEQYF.

This clonotype turned up a few times. This sequence joins TRBV14 and TRBJ1-6, with D possibly being TRBD1 (6 bases). CDR3 length equals 17 residues. Germline CDR1 is SGHDN and CDR2 is FVKESK. V gave up 4 bases and J gave up 0 bases, with 13 bases separating them. The DNA for the CDR3 is TGTGCCAGCAGCCGGGGTGGACAGAGCTCCTATAATTCACCCCTCCACTTT. Protein: CASSRGGQSSYNSPLHF. The full variable domain, rest sourced from reference TRBV14 and TRBJ1-6, is EAGVTQFPSHSVIEKGQTVTLRCDPISGHDNLYWYRRVMGKEIKFLLHFVKESKQDESGMPNNRFLAERTGGTYSTLKVQPAELEDSGVYFCASSRGGQSSYNSPLHFGNGTRLTVT.

This clonotype was recorded only once. The chain is built from TRBV9 and TRBJ2-3; tentative D call: TRBD2 (6 bases). The germline V gene encodes CDR1 SGDLS and CDR2 YYNGEE. The CDR3 totals 14 residues. Trimming took 2 bases from V and 4 from J, leaving 11 bases between them. The CDR3 nucleotides read TGTGCCAGCAGCGTGCTAGCGTTCGCAGATACGCAGTATTTT. Its translation is CASSVLAFADTQYF.

This clonotype has only a few counts. The chain combines TRBV15 with TRBJ2-5; D tentatively fits TRBD1 or TRBD2 (6 bases each). The CDR3 spans 16 residues. CDR1 and CDR2 (germline): LNHNV, YYDKDF (reference sequence). V was clipped by 0 bases and J by 1 base, with 12 bases between them. This CDR3 reads CATSRDPGATQETQYF. The CDR3 DNA follows: TGTGCCACCAGCAGAGACCCGGGGGCGACCCAAGAGACCCAGTACTTC. The variable domain in full, with the rest retrieved from reference TRBV15 and TRBJ2-5, is DAMVIQNPRYQVTQFGKPVTLSCSQTLNHNVMYWYQQKSSQAPKLLFHYYDKDFNNEADTPDNFQSRRPNTSFCFLDIRSPGLGDTAMYLCATSRDPGATQETQYFGPGTRLLVL.